This entry lists 13 T cell receptor beta chains sequenced from one sample in a study of cytomegalovirus exposure and HLA in healthy donors. This PCR relied on a set of 60 Vbeta primers and 13 Jbeta primers. Sequenced by immunoSEQ multiplex PCR; TCRdb stores in-frame clones only, minus some. Among 50,000 to 70,000 clones listed, approximately 60% were seen once. Sequencing was carried out using PBMCs. All receptors come from a man younger than 40 in good health and CMV-seronegative.

V gene TRBV30 combines with J gene TRBJ1-2; D is unresolved. The CDR3 runs to 12 residues. Germline V lookup: CDR1 GTSNPN, CDR2 SVGIG (reference sequence). V shed 3 bases and J shed 4 bases, with 9 bases lying between them. The CDR3 loop is CAWREVLYGYTF. The CDR3 bases are TGTGCCTGGAGAGAGGTCCTCTATGGCTACACCTTC.

This chain links TRBV29-1 with TRBJ1-2; no clear D gene. Germline CDR1 is SQVTM and CDR2 is ANQGSEA. V dropped 1 base and J dropped 5 bases, with 5 bases sitting between them. The CDR3 is 11 amino acids. As DNA, the CDR3 is TGCAGCGTTGAAGTCGTATATGGCTACACCTTC. Protein sequence: CSVEVVYGYTF.

The V call is TRBV2, the J call TRBJ1-5; TRBD1 agrees at 7 bases. Losses at the gene ends were 6 bases for V and 6 bases for J; bases not matched to a gene: 11. The CDR3 is made up of 15 amino acids. Germline assignment: CDR1 SNHLY and CDR2 FYNNEI. This CDR3 reads CASRIVQGSSQPQHF. CDR3 bases: TGTGCCAGCAGAATAGTACAGGGGTCTAGTCAGCCCCAGCATTTT. Full variable domain (outside the CDR3, taken from reference TRBV2 and TRBJ1-5): EPEVTQTPSHQVTQMGQEVILRCVPISNHLYFYWYRQILGQKVEFLVSFYNNEISEKSEIFDDQFSVERPDGSNFTLKIRSTKLEDSAMYFCASRIVQGSSQPQHFGDGTRLSIL.

CDR3 loop: CASSLGHGNQPQHF. CDR3 sequence (DNA): TGTGCCAGCAGCTTGGGACACGGCAATCAGCCCCAGCATTTT. The chain employs TRBV5-6 and TRBJ1-5; D is ambiguous. Trimming pared 0 bases from V and 2 bases from J, leaving 6 bases between. Germline CDR1 reads SGHDT; CDR2 reads YYEEEE. This CDR3 is built from 14 residues.

The V call is TRBV7-2, the J call TRBJ2-7, with 7 bases aligning to TRBD1. Germline trimming cut 1 base from V and 2 bases from J; bases unmatched to any gene: 2. The CDR3 consists of 14 residues. The germline V gene has CDR1 SGHTA and CDR2 FQGNSA. The CDR3 nucleotides are TGTGCCAGCAGCTTAGAACAGGGGACCTACGAGCAGTACTTC. Translation gives CASSLEQGTYEQYF.

The chain couples TRBV27 to TRBJ2-7; 10 nucleotides match TRBD1. The CDR3 length is 12 residues. CDR1 is MNHEY, CDR2 SMNVEV, per germline (reference sequence). Unmatched junction bases numbered 3, after V lost 8 bases and J lost 5 bases. The CDR3 sequence is CASWDRGHEQYF. CDR3 nucleotides: TGTGCCAGCTGGGACAGGGGCCACGAGCAGTACTTC.

In this sample, this clone turned up a few times. This chain links TRBV6-1 with TRBJ1-2; D uncertain. The CDR3 covers 16 residues. Between the trimmed V and J ends, which lost 3 bases and 6 bases, there was a span of 20 bases. Germline values: CDR1 MNHNS, CDR2 SASEGT. The CDR3 loop reads CASSDHWSRPADGYTF. In DNA, the CDR3 is TGTGCCAGCAGTGACCACTGGTCCAGGCCCGCTGATGGCTACACCTTC.

V is TRBV6-6 and J is TRBJ2-2; tentatively, D is TRBD2 (5 bases). Germline loops: CDR1 MNHNY, CDR2 SVGAGI (reference sequence). This CDR3 is built from 14 residues. Trimming cost V 8 bases and J 6 bases, with 16 bases left between them. The CDR3: CASFVGAEPGELFF. CDR3 bases: TGTGCCAGCTTTGTGGGAGCGGAACCCGGGGAGCTGTTTTTT.

CDR3 in DNA: TGTGCCAGCAGCCTAATAGTCGGAGACAATGAGCAGTTCTTC. Translated, it gives CASSLIVGDNEQFF. The chain carries TRBV6-4 and TRBJ2-1, with no clear D. The CDR3 spans 14 residues. V lost 6 bases and J lost 5, with 14 bases in between. The germline gives CDR1 MRHNA, CDR2 SNTAGT.

A single count supports this clone. The V and J genes are TRBV5-1 and TRBJ1-2, with 11 bases matching TRBD1. This CDR3 is built from 15 residues. V was pared by 4 bases and J by 3 bases, with 5 bases of the junction left unmatched. Germline values: CDR1 SGHRS, CDR2 YFSETQ. The CDR3 region has the DNA TGCGCCAGCAGCCCGGGGACAGGGGGTGACTATGGCTACACCTTC. Translation: CASSPGTGGDYGYTF.

V gene TRBV11-3 combines with J gene TRBJ2-3, with no clear D. The V and J ends lost 1 base and 3 bases respectively, with 8 bases between them. The CDR3 covers 14 residues. CDR1 is SGHNT and CDR2 is YENEEA in the germline V gene. The CDR3 reads CASSLGPVTDTQYF. The CDR3 DNA is TGTGCCAGCAGCTTAGGGCCCGTGACAGATACGCAGTATTTT. Full variable domain (missing parts from reference TRBV11-3 and TRBJ2-3): EAGVVQSPRYKIIEKKQPVAFWCNPISGHNTLYWYLQNLGQGPELLIRYENEEAVDDSQLPKDRFSAERLKGVDSTLKIQPAELGDSAVYLCASSLGPVTDTQYFGPGTRLTVL.

The rearrangement links TRBV5-1 to TRBJ2-5, with TRBD1 matching 8 bases. V lost 0 bases to trimming and J lost 5 bases; unmatched junction nucleotides: 9. The CDR3 spans 16 residues. CDR1 and CDR2 (germline): SGHRS, YFSETQ. CDR3 residues: CASSLAPGQASETQYF. DNA for the CDR3: TGCGCCAGCAGCTTGGCCCCGGGACAGGCAAGTGAGACCCAGTACTTC.

This clone showed up just a few times. This chain links TRBV4-1 with TRBJ2-7; 13 bases are a match to TRBD2. Per germline, CDR1 MGHRA and CDR2 YSYEKL. With 4 bases clipped from V and 7 bases from J, the junction kept 16 bases outside the gene matches. This CDR3 region has 18 residues. CDR3 in amino acids: CASSPNLMGLAGRGEQYF. CDR3 bases: TGCGCCAGCAGCCCAAACCTCATGGGACTAGCGGGGCGGGGTGAGCAGTACTTC.